The next 27 T cell receptor beta chains were all read from a single sample in a study of glioma-infiltrating T cells after dendritic cell vaccination. The time point here: after dendritic cell vaccination, including at tumor progression/relapse. Profiling relied on immunoSEQ multiplex PCR, and the TCRdb table lists in-frame clones only, not all of them. The sample has around 87,000 clones, under 85% seen once. Sequences were derived from blood, sampled after dendritic cell vaccination. The receptor set was obtained from a human donor with glioblastoma.

The chain couples TRBV6-1 to TRBJ2-1; 9 bases agree with TRBD2. This CDR3 region has 17 residues. V gave up 2 bases and J gave up 3 bases; unmatched junction bases: 8. Germline lookup yields CDR1 MNHNS and CDR2 SASEGT. The CDR3: CASSEYIAGVGYNEQFF. The DNA for the CDR3 is TGTGCCAGCAGTGAATATATAGCGGGGGTCGGCTACAATGAGCAGTTCTTC.

On this clone: A read error may account for a junction end that differs from germline. This sequence joins TRBV7-2 and TRBJ2-3, with D maybe TRBD2 (5 bases). CDR3 length: 13 amino acids. Germline CDR1 and CDR2: SGHTA and FQGNSA. CDR3 nucleotide sequence: TGTGCCAGCAGCTTAGTGAGGGCAGAGACGCAGTATTTT. Protein: CASSLVRAETQYF.

This chain links TRBV11-2 with TRBJ1-2; no firm D call. Trimming pared 4 bases from V and 4 bases from J, leaving 13 bases between. The CDR3 loop spans 14 amino acids. CDR1 is SGHAT and CDR2 is FQNNGV in the germline V gene. This chain's CDR3 is CASSSPGGSYGYTF. CDR3 DNA: TGTGCCAGCAGCTCCCCCGGCGGGAGCTATGGCTACACCTTC.

The gene calls are TRBV4-1 and TRBJ2-5; 9 nucleotides agree with TRBD1. The CDR3 length is 15 residues. The V gene end was trimmed by 4 bases and the J gene end by 5 bases; junction bases not matched to a gene: 8. Germline assignment: CDR1 MGHRA and CDR2 YSYEKL. Written as DNA, the CDR3 is TGCGCCAGCAGCCCCCTCGGACAGGGGAAGGAGACCCAGTACTTC. Its translation is CASSPLGQGKETQYF.

This sequence joins TRBV5-8 and TRBJ1-2, with no clear D. The V end was cut by 6 bases, the J end by 5 bases, with 14 bases between. Germline CDR1 reads SGHTS; CDR2 reads YDEGEE. This CDR3 has 13 residues. The CDR3 DNA reads as TGTGCCAGCACCTTCGGAGCCCTTTATGGCTACACCTTC. Protein product: CASTFGALYGYTF.

This clone was detected once. The CDR3 reads CASSVESGGGYTF. The CDR3 region has the DNA TGTGCCAGCAGCGTAGAATCAGGGGGTGGCTACACCTTC. The rearrangement links TRBV9 to TRBJ1-2; 7 nucleotides line up with TRBD1. There are 13 residues in the CDR3. The V segment lost 0 bases and the J segment 7 bases; nucleotides outside the gene matches: 3. The germline V gene has CDR1 SGDLS and CDR2 YYNGEE. The complete variable domain, with remaining parts taken from reference TRBV9 and TRBJ1-2, reads DSGVTQTPKHLITATGQRVTLRCSPRSGDLSVYWYQQSLDQGLQFLIQYYNGEERAKGNILERFSAQQFPDLHSELNLSSLELGDSALYFCASSVESGGGYTFGSGTRLTVV.

This clone has more than one count but fewer than ten. This chain links TRBV14 with TRBJ2-5; D remains ambiguous. The V end was cut by 4 bases, the J end by 7 bases, with 10 bases between. The CDR3 loop spans 12 amino acids. Germline V gives CDR1 SGHDN, CDR2 FVKESK. The chain's CDR3 is CASSPAERTQYF. CDR3 sequence (DNA): TGTGCCAGCAGCCCCGCCGAGCGGACCCAGTACTTC.

V is TRBV19 and J is TRBJ1-4, with a weak D call TRBD1 (6 bases). The CDR3 covers 15 residues. V lost 1 base, J lost 8 bases, and 14 bases lay in between. Germline loops: CDR1 LNHDA, CDR2 SQIVND (reference sequence). CDR3 sequence: CASSIVGGRREKLFF. Here the CDR3 DNA reads TGTGCCAGTAGTATAGTAGGGGGAAGAAGGGAAAAACTGTTTTTT.

CDR3 in DNA: TGTGCCAGCAGCGCCTCAGACTATGGCTACACCTTC. This translates into CASSASDYGYTF. The chain combines TRBV9 with TRBJ1-2; D uncertain. The ends were cut back, 3 bases at V and 3 bases at J, with 6 bases in the middle. This CDR3 region has 12 residues. Germline V lookup: CDR1 SGDLS, CDR2 YYNGEE.

The chain recombines TRBV7-2 with TRBJ1-2; D might be TRBD1 (5 bases). Germline lookup yields CDR1 SGHTA and CDR2 FQGNSA. V shed 1 base and J shed 14 bases, with 17 bases lying between them. The CDR3 spans 13 residues. The CDR3 nucleotides are TGTGCCAGCAGCTTAGTTCAAGGGGAACTCCTGACCTTC. Encoded protein: CASSLVQGELLTF.

V usage is TRBV6-1 and J usage is TRBJ1-5, with D maybe TRBD1 (5 bases). The germline V gene encodes CDR1 MNHNS and CDR2 SASEGT. The CDR3 has 15 residues. V lost 5 bases and J 4 bases, leaving 15 bases between the germline ends. In DNA, the CDR3 is TGTGCCAGCAGTCCTCGGGGGGAACGGAATCAGCCCCAGCATTTT. This codes for CASSPRGERNQPQHF.

The chain links TRBV30 to TRBJ2-1, with 8 bases aligning to TRBD1. The CDR3 contains 15 residues. Germline CDR1 is GTSNPN and CDR2 is SVGIG (reference sequence). V gave up 4 bases and J gave up 0 bases; unmatched junction bases: 5. CDR3 in amino acids: CAWTAGTGSYNEQFF. The CDR3 nucleotides read TGTGCCTGGACCGCCGGGACAGGCTCCTACAATGAGCAGTTCTTC.

V and J are TRBV19 and TRBJ1-1; 7 bases map to TRBD1. Germline CDR1 is LNHDA and CDR2 is SQIVND (reference sequence). The CDR3 extends over 15 amino acids. V lost 5 bases, J lost 1 base, and 7 bases stayed unmatched. Written as DNA, the CDR3 is TGTGCCAGTAGTCCAGCGGACAGGCCGAACACTGAAGCTTTCTTT. It yields the protein CASSPADRPNTEAFF.

The chain employs TRBV9 and TRBJ2-3; D is possibly TRBD1 (6 bases). Germline CDR1 reads SGDLS; CDR2 reads YYNGEE. V dropped 4 bases and J dropped 2 bases, with 11 bases sitting between them. CDR3 length equals 14 residues. The CDR3 bases are TGTGCCAGCAGCCTCCGGACAGCCACAGATACGCAGTATTTT. The encoded protein is CASSLRTATDTQYF. The full variable domain, in which reference TRBV9 and TRBJ2-3 provide the parts outside the CDR3, is DSGVTQTPKHLITATGQRVTLRCSPRSGDLSVYWYQQSLDQGLQFLIQYYNGEERAKGNILERFSAQQFPDLHSELNLSSLELGDSALYFCASSLRTATDTQYFGPGTRLTVL.

The V call is TRBV7-3, the J call TRBJ1-2; D not resolved. V was pared by 8 bases and J by 5 bases, with 15 bases between. This CDR3 is built from 13 residues. Germline V CDR1 and CDR2: SGHTA, FQGTGA. The CDR3 here is CASGLNSGYGYTF. The CDR3 region has the DNA TGTGCCAGCGGCCTGAACTCGGGTTATGGCTACACCTTC.

The chain has TRBV7-6 and TRBJ1-6; D may be TRBD1 (5 bases). The CDR3 length is 14 residues. Germline lookup yields CDR1 SGHVS and CDR2 FNYEAQ. Trimming pared 3 bases from V and 6 bases from J, leaving 9 bases between. DNA of the CDR3: TGTGCCAGCAGCTTGCAGGGAATTAATTCACCCCTCCACTTT. Protein product: CASSLQGINSPLHF.

The chain links TRBV5-1 to TRBJ1-2; D possibly corresponds to TRBD1 (6 bases). CDR1 and CDR2 from the germline V gene are SGHRS and YFSETQ. Trimming stripped 4 bases from V and 2 bases from J, with 18 bases between. The CDR3 contains 16 residues. CDR3 in DNA: TGCGCCAGCAGCCATTCCCGACAGGCTGACAACTATGGCTACACCTTC. Amino acid sequence: CASSHSRQADNYGYTF.

The rearrangement links TRBV11-1 to TRBJ2-7; TRBD1 agrees at 7 bases. The V segment lost 3 bases and the J segment 3 bases; nucleotides outside the gene matches: 2. Germline assignment: CDR1 SGHAT and CDR2 FQDESV (reference sequence). The CDR3 covers 13 residues. CDR3 bases: TGTGCCAGCAGCTTCGGGGACAGCTACGAGCAGTACTTC. Protein product: CASSFGDSYEQYF.

V gene TRBV10-3 combines with J gene TRBJ1-1; no clear D gene. The CDR3 contains 13 residues. The V gene lost 6 bases and the J gene lost 0 bases, with 8 bases spanning the gap. Germline-derived CDR1 and CDR2 are ENHRY and SYGVKD. In DNA, the CDR3 is TGTGCCATCAGAGCCTTGATGAACACTGAAGCTTTCTTT. This encodes CAIRALMNTEAFF.

The chain recombines TRBV25-1 with TRBJ1-2; the D gene is possibly TRBD1 (6 bases). The V and J ends lost 1 base and 6 bases respectively, with 12 bases between them. Germline loops: CDR1 MGHDK, CDR2 SYGVNS. The CDR3 has 14 amino acids. The CDR3, as DNA: TGTGCCAGCAGTGAATCGGGGGGGCCCCATGGCTACACCTTC. Amino acids: CASSESGGPHGYTF.

The rearrangement joins TRBV5-6 to TRBJ2-1, with D perhaps matching TRBD1 (6 bases). V lost 4 bases and J lost 4, with 18 bases in between. This CDR3 has 16 residues. CDR1 and CDR2 from the germline V gene are SGHDT and YYEEEE. CDR3 region: CASSPIGTRPYNEQFF. CDR3 coding DNA: TGTGCCAGCAGCCCAATTGGGACAAGGCCTTACAATGAGCAGTTCTTC.

The CDR3 region has the DNA TGTGCCAGCAGCCGGGGGGTAGCTACCTACGAGCAGTACTTC. Translating it yields CASSRGVATYEQYF. The chain employs TRBV7-2 and TRBJ2-7; 7 nucleotides match TRBD2. In germline, CDR1 is SGHTA, CDR2 FQGNSA. The CDR3 is 14 amino acids. V was clipped by 5 bases and J by 2 bases; unmatched bases: 6. Variable domain in full (rest from reference TRBV7-2 and TRBJ2-7): GAGVSQSPSNKVTEKGKDVELRCDPISGHTALYWYRQSLGQGLEFLIYFQGNSAPDKSGLPSDRFSAERTGGSVSTLTIQRTQQEDSAVYLCASSRGVATYEQYFGPGTRLTVT.

The rearrangement links TRBV6-5 to TRBJ1-1; D is uncertain. CDR1 is MNHEY and CDR2 is SVGAGI in the germline V gene. V was pared by 5 bases and J by 1 base, with 14 bases between. The CDR3 sequence is 15 residues long. The CDR3 spells CASSGNSLQNTEAFF. CDR3 nucleotides: TGTGCCAGCAGTGGCAACAGCCTCCAGAACACTGAAGCTTTCTTT.

This clone came up a few times. The chain employs TRBV19 and TRBJ1-3; D perhaps matches TRBD1 (6 bases). Trimming left V 3 bases short and J 4 bases short, with 13 bases between. The CDR3 is 15 amino acids. Germline V lookup: CDR1 LNHDA, CDR2 SQIVND (reference sequence). In nucleotides, the CDR3 is TGTGCCAGTAGTATCTCGAGGACAGCCGGAAACACCATATATTTT. It specifies CASSISRTAGNTIYF.

V gene TRBV18 combines with J gene TRBJ2-7; a possible D gene is TRBD2 (6 bases). V lost 6 bases to trimming and J lost 3 bases, with 12 bases between them. Germline lookup yields CDR1 KGHSH and CDR2 LQKENI. CDR3 length: 13 amino acids. CDR3 coding DNA: TGTGCCAGCTCCCGAGGAGGGTACTACGAGCAGTACTTC. Its protein product is CASSRGGYYEQYF. Drawing the rest from reference TRBV18 and TRBJ2-7, the complete variable domain is NAGVMQNPRHLVRRRGQEARLRCSPMKGHSHVYWYRQLPEEGLKFMVYLQKENIIDESGMPKERFSAEFPKEGPSILRIQQVVRGDSAAYFCASSRGGYYEQYFGPGTRLTVT.

This chain links TRBV9 with TRBJ2-1, with 8 bases matching TRBD1. The CDR3 is made up of 15 amino acids. The V and J ends lost 3 bases and 5 bases, in that order; junction bases with no gene match: 7. Germline values: CDR1 SGDLS, CDR2 YYNGEE. CDR3 sequence: CASSAGQERNNEQFF. The CDR3 bases are TGTGCCAGCAGCGCGGGACAGGAGAGGAACAATGAGCAGTTCTTC.

This clone is a singleton in its sample. The chain is built from TRBV19 and TRBJ2-1; maybe TRBD2 (5 bases). CDR3 length: 14 residues. Germline V gene data show CDR1 as LNHDA and CDR2 as SQIVND (reference sequence). With 3 bases removed from V and 0 bases from J, the gap between germline ends came to 6 bases. CDR3 protein: CASSITSSYNEQFF. The CDR3 nucleotides are TGTGCCAGTAGTATCACTAGCTCCTACAATGAGCAGTTCTTC.